This entry describes one TCR beta chain. This specimen comes from a study of blood T cell repertoires in COVID-19. Turning to the study itself: Sites in the United States, Italy and Spain provided acute and convalescent COVID-19 samples. PBMCs, B-cell-depleted T cells, or T cells provided the cDNA or gDNA that made up the material.

Enrolled during active infection, Seattle patients were then followed longitudinally. Per the original methods: Amplified reference gene primers provided the basis for estimating nucleated cell counts. Sequencing used immunoSEQ multiplex PCR; TCRdb keeps in-frame clones, though not all of them. V and J calls and clone size come straight from that table; D and trimming were deduced from the DNA. The sample yields about 200,000 clones, roughly 77% seen once. The sample consisted of peripheral blood. This TCR came from a woman aged 35 to 49 with COVID-19, enrolled during active disease.

The CDR3 bases are TGTGCCAGCAGCTTAGGGGCACTCGCCTATGGCTACACCTTC. Protein product: CASSLGALAYGYTF. The gene calls are TRBV7-9 and TRBJ1-2, with D unresolved. CDR1 and CDR2 (germline): SEHNR, FQNEAQ (reference sequence). This CDR3 is 14 amino acids long. V lost 1 base to trimming and J lost 4 bases, with 10 bases between them.